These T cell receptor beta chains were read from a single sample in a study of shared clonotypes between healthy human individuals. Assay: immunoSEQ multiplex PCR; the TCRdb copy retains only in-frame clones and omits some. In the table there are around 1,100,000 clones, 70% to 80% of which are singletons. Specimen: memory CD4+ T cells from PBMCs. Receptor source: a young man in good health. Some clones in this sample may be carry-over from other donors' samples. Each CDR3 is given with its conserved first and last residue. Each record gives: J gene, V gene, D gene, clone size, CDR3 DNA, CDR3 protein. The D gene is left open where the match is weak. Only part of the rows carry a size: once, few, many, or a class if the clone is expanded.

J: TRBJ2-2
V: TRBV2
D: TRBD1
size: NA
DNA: TGTGCCAGCAGGGGGACAGGGTATAGCGGGGAGCTGTTTTTT
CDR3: CASRGTGYSGELFF

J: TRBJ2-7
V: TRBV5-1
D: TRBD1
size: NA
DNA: TGCGCCAGCAGCATCTCCGGGACAGGGGGGGCCGAGCAGTACTTC
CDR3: CASSISGTGGAEQYF

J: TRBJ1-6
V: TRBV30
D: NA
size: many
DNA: TGTGCCTGTGGAGGTTTCTCACCCCTCCACTTT
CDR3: CACGGFSPLHF

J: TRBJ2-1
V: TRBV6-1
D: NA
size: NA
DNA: TGTGCCAGCAGGGTCCCGGAGAATGAGCAGTTCTTC
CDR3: CASRVPENEQFF

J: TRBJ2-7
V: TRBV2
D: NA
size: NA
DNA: TGTGCCAGCGGGTTTAGCTCCTACGAGCAGTACTTC
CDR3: CASGFSSYEQYF

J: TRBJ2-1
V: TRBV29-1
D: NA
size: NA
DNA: TGCAGCGTTGGGTGGACAACCTACAATGAGCAGTTCTTC
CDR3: CSVGWTTYNEQFF

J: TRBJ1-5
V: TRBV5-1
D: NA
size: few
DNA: TGCGCCAGCAGCTTGGCCGGAAATCAGCCCCAGCATTTT
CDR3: CASSLAGNQPQHF

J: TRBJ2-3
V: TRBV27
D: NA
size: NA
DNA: TGTGCCAGCAGTTTACAGGGAAATACGCAGTATTTT
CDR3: CASSLQGNTQYF

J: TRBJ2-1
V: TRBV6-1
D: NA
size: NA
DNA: TGTGCCAGCAGTGCCAACGACAGGAGTCGGGAGCAGTTCTTC
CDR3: CASSANDRSREQFF

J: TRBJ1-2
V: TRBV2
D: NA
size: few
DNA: TGTGCCAGCATTGGGGCGCGGGGCTACACCTTC
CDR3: CASIGARGYTF

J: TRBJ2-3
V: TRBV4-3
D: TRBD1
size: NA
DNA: TGCGCCAGCAGCCAGTTAGGACAGGGGGCAGATACGCAGTATTTT
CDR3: CASSQLGQGADTQYF

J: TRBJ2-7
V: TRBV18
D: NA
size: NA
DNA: TGTGCCAGCTCACTTAACAGGGTTCTGGACGAGCAGTACTTC
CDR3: CASSLNRVLDEQYF

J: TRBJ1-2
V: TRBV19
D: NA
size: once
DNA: TGTGCCAGTACAGAAGCAGGAAAATATGGCTACACCTTC
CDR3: CASTEAGKYGYTF

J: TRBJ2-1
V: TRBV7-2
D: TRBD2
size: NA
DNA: TGTGCCAGCAGCTTACGGGGGGGAACCTACAATGAGCAGTTCTTC
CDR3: CASSLRGGTYNEQFF

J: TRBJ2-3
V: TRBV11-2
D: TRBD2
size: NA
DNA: TGTGCCAGCAGCGCCTCTAGCGGGAGCAAAGATACGCAGTATTTT
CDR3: CASSASSGSKDTQYF

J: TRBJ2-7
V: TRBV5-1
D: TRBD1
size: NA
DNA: TGCGCCAGCAGCTTAATCCCTCCGGGACAGGGAAACGAGCAGTACTTC
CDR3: CASSLIPPGQGNEQYF

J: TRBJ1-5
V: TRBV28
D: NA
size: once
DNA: TGTGCCAGCAGTTTAGGCGGGAGCAATCAGCCCCAGCATTTT
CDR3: CASSLGGSNQPQHF

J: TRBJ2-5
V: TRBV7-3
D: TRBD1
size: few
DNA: TGTGCCAGCAGCTTACTCGCCGGACAGGGGCAAGAGACCCAGTACTTC
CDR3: CASSLLAGQGQETQYF

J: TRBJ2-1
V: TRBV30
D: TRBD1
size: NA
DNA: TGTGCCTGGAGTGGGGCCAGGACAGGGTATAGCAATGAGCAGTTCTTC
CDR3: CAWSGARTGYSNEQFF

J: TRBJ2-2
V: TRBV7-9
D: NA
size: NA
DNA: TGTGCCAGCAGCTTGGGCTGGAACACCGGGGAGCTGTTTTTT
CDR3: CASSLGWNTGELFF

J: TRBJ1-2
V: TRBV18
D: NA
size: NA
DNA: TGTGCCAGCTCACCGACGGGGGATCGGGGCTATGGCTACACCTTC
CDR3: CASSPTGDRGYGYTF

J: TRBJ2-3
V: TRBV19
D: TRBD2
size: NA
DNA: TGTGCCAGTAGTATACTTGGAGGGAGGGGCACAGATACGCAGTATTTT
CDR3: CASSILGGRGTDTQYF